Listed below are T cell receptor beta chains from one sample, sequenced in a study of blood T cells in healthy people across ages. From the 5' RACE reads, TCRdb called clonotypes with MiXCR, one entry per CDR3 protein. Altogether roughly 1,000,000 distinct CDR3 sequences are present, about 23% being singletons, with the ten largest covering approximately 0.71%. The same data also contributed to another study, on T cells of mothers and their children.

Sequencing input: blood. The receptors here all came from a girl aged 2-15 years in good health. Both conserved end residues are part of each CDR3. Clone size, where shown, is once, few, many, or a class for clones that have expanded.

j_call clone_size v_call cdr3_aa
TRBJ2-2 . TRBV7-2 CASSLGETVANTGELFF
TRBJ2-5 . TRBV6-2/TRBV6-3 CASRTTSRETQYF
TRBJ2-7 few TRBV11-2 CASSVERGAYEQYF
TRBJ1-5 . TRBV2 CASSGQVNQPQHF
TRBJ2-5 few TRBV20-1 CSAMGLAELQETQYF
TRBJ2-2 . TRBV3-1 CASSLPLSGLNTGELFF
TRBJ2-2 . TRBV6-1 CARTGTSGIQTGELFF
TRBJ1-2 . TRBV29-1 CSVDRGRGYTF
TRBJ1-5 few TRBV20-1 CSATQTGDQPQHF
TRBJ2-5 few TRBV2 CASSTGTGRETQYF
TRBJ2-1 . TRBV29-1 CSVEDLYFPEQFF
. few TRBV15 CATSRVSPSYEQYF
TRBJ2-1 few TRBV3-1 CASGPPLRATGPNEQFF
TRBJ1-2 . TRBV12-3/TRBV12-4 CASSKSGQVGYTF
TRBJ2-7 few TRBV10-3 CAISESIYEQYF
TRBJ2-3 . TRBV7-8 CASSPLDGGADTQYF
. . TRBV12-3/TRBV12-4 CASSPLSGEQFF
TRBJ2-1 . TRBV20-1 CSARDPTGPYNEQFF
TRBJ2-6 . TRBV18 CASSPGLQAEANVLTF
TRBJ2-4 . TRBV7-9 CASSLATGGSAKNIQYF
TRBJ2-7 . TRBV7-3 CASSSRRIPPYEQYF
TRBJ2-5 few TRBV5-1 CASSGETSLETQYF
TRBJ2-3 . TRBV20-1 CSARDFTGSTGRTDTQYF
TRBJ1-1 . TRBV10-3 CAIRTDINTEAFF
TRBJ2-5 . TRBV6-6 CASSYHVEETQYF
TRBJ2-7 . TRBV2 CASVDREDSEQYF
TRBJ2-5 few TRBV7-2 CASAMWLAEETQYF
TRBJ2-5 . TRBV4-1 CASSQDRSGWDQETQYF
TRBJ1-1 . TRBV2 CASSYQGTTTEAFF
TRBJ2-7 few TRBV29-1 CSVVVRGVTYEQYF
TRBJ2-2 few TRBV29-1 CSVRGSPGELFF
TRBJ1-2 . TRBV27 CASSTGVGYGYTF
TRBJ1-5 few TRBV10-3 CAISELGSDQPQHF
TRBJ2-3 . TRBV2 CASYSGESTDTQYF
TRBJ1-1 . TRBV5-1 CASSLIQNTEAFF
TRBJ1-5 few TRBV9 CASSSGQYSNQPQHF
TRBJ2-7 few TRBV11-2 CASSFGQNPYEQYF
TRBJ1-4 . TRBV5-1 CASSLAGRGAEEKLFF
TRBJ2-5 . TRBV5-1 CASSLVRGVETQYF
TRBJ2-2 few TRBV28 CASSSTSEVLDTGELFF
TRBJ2-1 . TRBV7-2 CASSSGLGSFDEQFF
TRBJ2-2 many TRBV11-2 CASSFDSGELFF
TRBJ2-7 few TRBV20-1 CSAREFRQAVYEQYF
TRBJ2-7 few TRBV4-1 CASSQGTSPGLEQYF
TRBJ1-3 few TRBV9 CASSVSGVGSTIYF
TRBJ2-2 . TRBV29-1 CSVAGSANTGELFF
TRBJ1-5 many TRBV3-1 CASSQQGSNQPQHF
TRBJ2-2 . TRBV29-1 CSVEGADTGELFF
TRBJ1-5 . TRBV6-5 CASSYSGGANQPQHF
TRBJ2-5 few TRBV4-1 CASRHTGTETRYF
TRBJ2-4 few TRBV20-1 CSARNREGGKNLQYF
TRBJ1-2 . TRBV29-1 CSVPEYYGYTF
TRBJ2-6 . TRBV6-1 CASRRQEANVLTF
TRBJ1-2 . TRBV20-1 CSAQGTAVGYTF
TRBJ2-5 few TRBV12-3/TRBV12-4 CASTGGGAGGETQYF
TRBJ1-1 few TRBV4-3 CASSQQSGETEAFF
TRBJ2-4 . TRBV11-2 CASSSDTSGRGNIQYF
TRBJ2-5 . TRBV28 CATGLAEGGQETQYF